The 27 T cell receptor beta chains presented below share a single source sample, sequenced in a study of shared clonotypes between healthy human individuals (dated by TCRdb to 2019 to 2021). Library method: the immunoSEQ multiplex PCR assay. In its TCRdb copy, this immuneACCESS table keeps in-frame sequences only and misses some clones. Where compared with another copy, unresolved V genes explain less than half of these, and the others have no known cause. The sample table holds 600,000 to 750,000 clones, of which roughly 72% were seen once. The ten largest account for approximately 2% of the sample. The sequenced sample was memory CD4+ T cells sorted from blood. The meaning of the sample's cell subset or site label: CD45RA-negative fraction. Receptors were obtained from a woman aged 25 to 39 in good health.

This chain links TRBV11-3 with TRBJ2-2, with TRBD1 as a possible D gene (5 bases). Germline CDR1 SGHNT, CDR2 YENEEA. Between the trimmed V and J ends, which lost 4 bases and 1 base, there was a span of 10 bases. This CDR3 is built from 15 residues. In nucleotides, the CDR3 is TGTGCCAGCAGCTGGGGCGGAGAGAACACCGGGGAGCTGTTTTTT. This sequence encodes CASSWGGENTGELFF.

The V gene is TRBV11-2, the J gene TRBJ2-4, with 7 bases aligning to TRBD2. CDR1 SGHAT and CDR2 FQNNGV come from the germline V gene. The length of the CDR3 is 12 residues. V was pared by 8 bases and J by 8 bases, with 6 bases of the junction left unmatched. The CDR3 sequence: CASRSGEYIQYF. DNA of the CDR3: TGTGCCAGCCGAAGCGGGGAGTACATTCAGTACTTC. The entire variable domain, with the rest obtained from reference TRBV11-2 and TRBJ2-4, is as follows: EAGVAQSPRYKIIEKRQSVAFWCNPISGHATLYWYQQILGQGPKLLIQFQNNGVVDDSQLPKDRFSAERLKGVDSTLKIQPAKLEDSAVYLCASRSGEYIQYFGAGTRLSVL.

There are a few counts of this clone. The chain uses TRBV5-1 and TRBJ2-7; no clear D gene. The germline V and J ends were trimmed by 4 bases and 2 bases, with 16 bases remaining between them. The CDR3 has 15 residues. Germline V CDR1 and CDR2: SGHRS, YFSETQ. In nucleotides, the CDR3 is TGCGCCAGCAGCCGACCTGAGGCTTTCCCCTACGAGCAGTACTTC. Amino acids: CASSRPEAFPYEQYF.

This clone was counted a single time. The chain uses TRBV10-2 and TRBJ2-7; 7 bases agree with TRBD2. J gave up 4 bases and V 0 bases, and 3 bases lay outside the gene matches. Germline V CDR1 and CDR2: WSHSY, SAAADI. There are 14 residues in the CDR3. In nucleotides, the CDR3 is TGCGCCAGCAGTGAGTCAAGCGGGAAGTACGAGCAGTACTTC. This sequence encodes CASSESSGKYEQYF.

The chain links TRBV7-9 to TRBJ1-3; 7 nucleotides align to TRBD1. Germline assignment: CDR1 SEHNR and CDR2 FQNEAQ (reference sequence). The CDR3 is 14 amino acids. V was pared by 5 bases and J by 2 bases, with 3 bases of the junction left unmatched. The CDR3 loop reads CASSRGQTGNTIYF. CDR3 bases: TGTGCCAGCAGCAGGGGACAGACTGGAAACACCATATATTTT.

The chain carries TRBV19 and TRBJ1-2; D not certain. The germline gives CDR1 LNHDA, CDR2 SQIVND (reference sequence). CDR3 length equals 12 residues. Trimming took off 5 bases at V and 2 bases at J, with 6 bases between the two ends. The DNA of the CDR3 is TGTGCCAGTAGTGGAATGAACTATGGCTACACCTTC. Translated, it gives CASSGMNYGYTF.

This chain uses TRBV6-6 with TRBJ2-2; TRBD2 is a possible D gene (5 bases). Per germline, CDR1 MNHNY and CDR2 SVGAGI (reference sequence). The CDR3 has 14 residues. The ends were cut back, 6 bases at V and 0 bases at J, with 8 bases in the middle. CDR3: CASRGSANTGELFF. The CDR3 DNA sequence: TGTGCCAGCAGAGGGAGCGCGAACACCGGGGAGCTGTTTTTT.

The rearrangement joins TRBV2 to TRBJ2-1; no reliable D call. The CDR3 has 15 amino acids. Germline CDR1 and CDR2: SNHLY and FYNNEI. V shed 10 bases and J shed 0 bases, with 16 bases lying between them. The CDR3 DNA follows: TGTGCCATACAGCTCGGCTCCTCCTCCTACAATGAGCAGTTCTTC. It encodes CAIQLGSSSYNEQFF.

The chain couples TRBV2 to TRBJ1-4; D call uncertain. V lost 7 bases and J lost 5, with 17 bases in between. Germline V gene data show CDR1 as SNHLY and CDR2 as FYNNEI. The CDR3 runs to 15 residues. The CDR3 region has the DNA TGTGCCAGCACCCCACAAGAGGGTGAGAATGAAAAACTGTTTTTT. This encodes CASTPQEGENEKLFF. The variable domain in full, with the rest retrieved from reference TRBV2 and TRBJ1-4, is EPEVTQTPSHQVTQMGQEVILRCVPISNHLYFYWYRQILGQKVEFLVSFYNNEISEKSEIFDDQFSVERPDGSNFTLKIRSTKLEDSAMYFCASTPQEGENEKLFFGSGTQLSVL.

The rearrangement joins TRBV5-1 to TRBJ2-7; 7 bases line up with TRBD1. J was trimmed by 7 bases and V by 3 bases; bases with no gene match: 13. The CDR3 consists of 15 residues. CDR1 is SGHRS and CDR2 is YFSETQ in the germline V gene. The DNA for the CDR3 is TGCGCCAGCAGCTCACCCCAGCCTGACAGGGTGGAGCAGTACTTC. Translated: CASSSPQPDRVEQYF. Variable domain in full (rest from reference TRBV5-1 and TRBJ2-7): KAGVTQTPRYLIKTRGQQVTLSCSPISGHRSVSWYQQTPGQGLQFLFEYFSETQRNKGNFPGRFSGRQFSNSRSEMNVSTLELGDSALYLCASSSPQPDRVEQYFGPGTRLTVT.

The chain carries TRBV10-1 and TRBJ2-7; D not resolved. The V end lost 0 bases, the J end lost 2 bases, and 8 bases lay between the germline ends. The germline V gene has CDR1 WNHNN and CDR2 SYGVQD (reference sequence). The CDR3 has 14 amino acids. The CDR3 region has the DNA TGCGCCAGCAGTGAGTCGGGGATACCCTACGAGCAGTACTTC. Translating gives CASSESGIPYEQYF.

This clone showed up just once. The genes are TRBV7-9 and TRBJ1-2, with 8 positions matching TRBD1. Germline CDR1 and CDR2: SEHNR and FQNEAQ (reference sequence). The CDR3 has 15 amino acids. Trimming cost V 5 bases and J 8 bases; bases outside gene matches: 13. As DNA, the CDR3 is TGTGCCAGCAGCCCCGGACAGGGAATAGTCGGCGGCTACACCTTC. Translating it yields CASSPGQGIVGGYTF.

This chain connects TRBV28 to TRBJ2-7; D possibly corresponds to TRBD1 (6 bases). The CDR3 covers 14 residues. The V end lost 5 bases, the J end lost 7 bases, and 18 bases lay between the germline ends. The germline V gene has CDR1 MDHEN and CDR2 SYDVKM. CDR3 sequence: CASSVQTGSAEQYF. The CDR3 DNA is TGTGCCAGCAGTGTGCAAACAGGGTCGGCGGAGCAGTACTTC.

This clone appeared a single time. The chain combines TRBV4-2 with TRBJ2-7, with TRBD1 matching 8 bases. Germline CDR1 and CDR2: LGHNA and YNFKEQ. CDR3 length equals 15 residues. V shed 1 base, J shed 3 bases, and the junction held 5 bases outside the gene matches. CDR3 loop: CASSQGRGQVYEQYF. The CDR3 nucleotides read TGTGCCAGCAGCCAAGGACGGGGACAGGTCTACGAGCAGTACTTC.

This clone was seen more than once but under ten times. This sequence joins TRBV12-5 and TRBJ2-6; D not certain. The CDR3 consists of 14 residues. Germline CDR1 is LGHNT and CDR2 is FRNRAP. The V end lost 6 bases, the J end lost 4 bases, and 10 bases lay between the germline ends. CDR3 sequence (DNA): TGTGCTAGTGGCCCCGACATGGGGGCCAACGTCCTGACTTTC. It is translated as CASGPDMGANVLTF.

This clone was detected ten times or more. This chain connects TRBV28 to TRBJ2-7; D might be TRBD2 (6 bases). V lost 3 bases, J lost 2 bases, and 17 bases lay in between. There are 16 residues in the CDR3. Germline assignment: CDR1 MDHEN and CDR2 SYDVKM. CDR3 nucleotides: TGTGCCAGCAGTTTTCTCCTAGCGCGGCTAACCTACGAGCAGTACTTC. Protein product: CASSFLLARLTYEQYF.

This clone was found many times. The J gene is TRBJ2-7, the V gene TRBV4-1; D remains ambiguous. With 0 bases removed from V and 0 bases from J, the gap between germline ends came to 18 bases. The CDR3 is 18 residues long. CDR1 and CDR2 from the germline V gene are MGHRA and YSYEKL. CDR3 loop: CASSQDRVLWVSSYEQYF. The DNA for the CDR3 is TGCGCCAGCAGCCAAGATCGGGTATTGTGGGTGTCCTCCTACGAGCAGTACTTC.

This rearrangement joins TRBV28 to TRBJ1-3; D gene ambiguous. CDR3 size: 11 residues. Germline loops: CDR1 MDHEN, CDR2 SYDVKM. CDR3: CEASSGNTIYF. CDR3 sequence (DNA): TGTGAAGCGAGCTCTGGAAACACCATATATTTT.

To note about this clone: Other DNA sequences in the same sample also yield this CDR3. The chain couples TRBV9 to TRBJ2-1; no definite D call. The germline V gene encodes CDR1 SGDLS and CDR2 YYNGEE. CDR3 length: 12 amino acids. V gave up 4 bases and J gave up 8 bases, with 10 bases separating them. CDR3 residues: CASSLRWDEQFF. The DNA for the CDR3 is TGTGCCAGCAGCCTTAGATGGGATGAGCAGTTCTTC.

As for this clone: Other DNA sequences in the sample encode the same CDR3. The J gene is TRBJ1-2, the V gene TRBV5-1, with D tentatively TRBD1 (5 bases). Germline CDR1 reads SGHRS; CDR2 reads YFSETQ. Trimming cost V 0 bases and J 7 bases, with 7 bases left between them. CDR3 size: 12 residues. In DNA, the CDR3 is TGCGCCAGCAGCTTGGGCCAGGGTGGCTACACCTTC. Translated, it gives CASSLGQGGYTF.

The chain joins TRBV28 to TRBJ1-2; D gene unclear. This CDR3 has 11 amino acids. Germline V gene sequence: CDR1 MDHEN, CDR2 SYDVKM. The CDR3 is CVVSPGDGYTF. The CDR3 DNA follows: TGTGTCGTTTCCCCCGGGGATGGCTACACCTTC.

The chain has TRBV5-1 and TRBJ2-1; 8 bases fit TRBD2. V dropped 1 base and J dropped 12; count of bases not matched to a gene: 3. Germline V gene data show CDR1 as SGHRS and CDR2 as YFSETQ. The length of the CDR3 is 12 residues. The CDR3 protein is CASSLTSGTQFF. The CDR3 nucleotides read TGCGCCAGCAGCTTGACTAGCGGTACGCAGTTCTTC.

This chain connects TRBV4-1 to TRBJ2-2, with a tentative D call TRBD2 (5 bases). Per the germline V gene, CDR1 is MGHRA and CDR2 is YSYEKL. The CDR3 sequence is 14 residues long. The V end lost 6 bases, the J end lost 4 bases, and 12 bases lay between the germline ends. CDR3 sequence: CASSRWEITGELFF. The CDR3 bases are TGCGCCAGCAGTAGATGGGAGATCACCGGGGAGCTGTTTTTT.

A few counts support this clone. The sample contains more than one DNA sequence encoding this CDR3. The chain has TRBV6-1 and TRBJ1-5; the D is unclear. The length of the CDR3 is 16 residues. V lost 0 bases and J 1 base, leaving 10 bases between the germline ends. CDR1 and CDR2 (germline): MNHNS, SASEGT. In DNA, the CDR3 is TGTGCCAGCAGTGAAGCCCGGGGTGGAAGCAATCAGCCCCAGCATTTT. The encoded protein is CASSEARGGSNQPQHF.

The V gene is TRBV5-1, the J gene TRBJ2-5, with D possibly matching TRBD1 (6 bases). Looked up from germline, CDR1 is SGHRS and CDR2 is YFSETQ. The V end lost 0 bases, the J end lost 0 bases, and 9 bases lay between the germline ends. This CDR3 is 15 amino acids long. CDR3 coding DNA: TGCGCCAGCAGCTTGGTTGGACAGCACCAAGAGACCCAGTACTTC. Translation gives CASSLVGQHQETQYF.

The J gene is TRBJ2-2, the V gene TRBV5-5, with 8 positions matching TRBD1. With V trimmed by 4 bases and J by 6 bases, 5 bases remained unmatched. The CDR3 loop spans 14 amino acids. CDR1 and CDR2 from the germline V gene are SGHKS and YYEKEE (reference sequence). The CDR3 nucleotides read TGTGCCAGCAGCCCTCGACAGGGGTCCGGGGAGCTGTTTTTT. Its protein product is CASSPRQGSGELFF.

J is TRBJ1-1 and V is TRBV27; no clear D gene. The V gene lost 2 bases and the J gene lost 7 bases, with 14 bases spanning the gap. The CDR3 is 14 amino acids. Germline values: CDR1 MNHEY, CDR2 SMNVEV (reference sequence). The CDR3, as DNA: TGTGCCAGCAGTTTACGGCCTATGCAAGGTGAAGCTTTCTTT. It codes for CASSLRPMQGEAFF.